These T cell receptor beta chains were read from a single sample in a study of blood T cells in healthy people across ages. Via MiXCR, TCRdb re-called the 5' RACE reads, giving one row per CDR3 protein. Counted here are 800,000 to 950,000 distinct CDR3 sequences, around 29% occurring once; the ten biggest clones make up approximately 10%. Another study also made use of these data, one on T cells of mothers and their children.

Input material: blood. Source of these receptors: a middle-aged woman in good health. Both conserved end residues are part of each CDR3. A D gene is named only where the DNA matches it firmly. Only some rows state a clone size, as once, few, many or a class for expanded clones.

v_call: TRBV7-9; clone_size: few; d_call: NA; j_call: TRBJ2-7; cdr3_nt: TGTGCCAGCAGCCCGGGTATTGGGGTGCACGAGCAGTACTTC; cdr3_aa: CASSPGIGVHEQYF
v_call: TRBV9; clone_size: NA; d_call: NA; j_call: TRBJ1-1; cdr3_nt: TGTGCCAGCAACGTAGATGGACGCCCTGAAGCTTTCTTT; cdr3_aa: CASNVDGRPEAFF
v_call: TRBV7-9; clone_size: few; d_call: NA; j_call: TRBJ1-1; cdr3_nt: TGTGCCAGCAGCTTGAGACTGATGAACACTGAAGCTTTCTTT; cdr3_aa: CASSLRLMNTEAFF
v_call: TRBV5-1; clone_size: few; d_call: NA; j_call: TRBJ2-6; cdr3_nt: TGCGCCAGCAGCTTGGTTGTACAGCGTCTCTCTGGGGCCAACGTCCTGACTTTC; cdr3_aa: CASSLVVQRLSGANVLTF
v_call: TRBV7-8; clone_size: NA; d_call: NA; j_call: TRBJ1-1; cdr3_nt: TGTGCCAGCAGCCCAGGACGACGTGAAGCTTTCTTT; cdr3_aa: CASSPGRREAFF
v_call: TRBV5-1; clone_size: NA; d_call: TRBD2; j_call: TRBJ2-7; cdr3_nt: TGCACCAGCAACTTGGAGTCTAGCGGGGAGCAGTACTTC; cdr3_aa: CTSNLESSGEQYF
v_call: TRBV6-4; clone_size: many; d_call: NA; j_call: TRBJ1-5; cdr3_nt: TGTGCCAGCTTCGGACTGAGCAATCAGCCCCAGCATTTT; cdr3_aa: CASFGLSNQPQHF
v_call: TRBV21-1; clone_size: NA; d_call: NA; j_call: TRBJ1-5; cdr3_nt: TGTGCCAGCAGGGGGAAGGGGACGGCTAAGGACCCCCAGCATTTT; cdr3_aa: CASRGKGTAKDPQHF
v_call: TRBV4-3; clone_size: few; d_call: TRBD1; j_call: TRBJ1-2; cdr3_nt: TGCGCCAGCAGCCAAGTTTCAGGAGGGGGCAACTATGGCTACACCTTC; cdr3_aa: CASSQVSGGGNYGYTF
v_call: TRBV12-3/TRBV12-4; clone_size: NA; d_call: TRBD2; j_call: TRBJ2-7; cdr3_nt: TGTGCCAGCACCTTGGGACTAGGGTTGTACGAGCAGTACTTC; cdr3_aa: CASTLGLGLYEQYF
v_call: TRBV7-7; clone_size: NA; d_call: TRBD2; j_call: TRBJ2-5; cdr3_nt: TGTGCCAGCAGCAGAGGTAGCGGGCTGATCCAAGAGACCCAGTACTTC; cdr3_aa: CASSRGSGLIQETQYF
v_call: TRBV28; clone_size: many; d_call: NA; j_call: TRBJ2-5; cdr3_nt: TGTGCCAGCAGTTCCGGGATCAGGCAAGAGACCCAGTACTTC; cdr3_aa: CASSSGIRQETQYF
v_call: TRBV4-2; clone_size: NA; d_call: TRBD1; j_call: TRBJ1-2; cdr3_nt: TGTGCCAGCAGCCCGATATTACCGGGACAGGGGACGGATGGCTACACCTTC; cdr3_aa: CASSPILPGQGTDGYTF
v_call: TRBV2; clone_size: NA; d_call: NA; j_call: TRBJ2-5; cdr3_nt: TGTGCCAGCACTCAGCGGGAGACCCAGTACTTC; cdr3_aa: CASTQRETQYF
v_call: TRBV7-2; clone_size: NA; d_call: NA; j_call: TRBJ1-1; cdr3_nt: TGTGCCAGCAGCTTATTATACCCCAGGGCGGCTTTCTTT; cdr3_aa: CASSLLYPRAAFF
v_call: TRBV20-1; clone_size: few; d_call: NA; j_call: TRBJ1-4; cdr3_nt: TGCAGTGCTAGTAGGGTCAGGGGAAATGAAAAACTGTTTTTT; cdr3_aa: CSASRVRGNEKLFF
v_call: TRBV4-3; clone_size: NA; d_call: NA; j_call: TRBJ2-3; cdr3_nt: TGCGCCAGCAGCACCACTGTAGTTAAGCCAGATACGCAGTATTTT; cdr3_aa: CASSTTVVKPDTQYF
v_call: TRBV4-1; clone_size: many; d_call: NA; j_call: TRBJ2-1; cdr3_nt: TGCGCCAGCAGCCTCAGCGAATACAATGAGCAGTTCTTC; cdr3_aa: CASSLSEYNEQFF
v_call: TRBV30; clone_size: many; d_call: NA; j_call: TRBJ2-1; cdr3_nt: TGTGCCTGGAGTGTTAGCCACAATGAGCAGTTCTTC; cdr3_aa: CAWSVSHNEQFF
v_call: TRBV5-6; clone_size: NA; d_call: NA; j_call: TRBJ2-6; cdr3_nt: TGTGCCAGCAGCTTGAGATTGGACGGACAATCTGGGGCCAACGTCCTGACTTTC; cdr3_aa: CASSLRLDGQSGANVLTF
v_call: TRBV20-1; clone_size: many; d_call: TRBD2; j_call: TRBJ2-1; cdr3_nt: TGCAGTGGAGCGGGGGGGAGTGACTACAATGAGCAGTTCTTC; cdr3_aa: CSGAGGSDYNEQFF
v_call: TRBV9; clone_size: NA; d_call: TRBD1; j_call: TRBJ1-2; cdr3_nt: TGTGCCAGCAGCCCTTCCCCGGACAGGGCCGGCTACACCTTC; cdr3_aa: CASSPSPDRAGYTF
v_call: TRBV12-3/TRBV12-4; clone_size: NA; d_call: NA; j_call: TRBJ1-3; cdr3_nt: TGTGCCAGCAGTTCCCCGGTGATGACTGGAAACACCATATATTTT; cdr3_aa: CASSSPVMTGNTIYF
v_call: TRBV7-8; clone_size: NA; d_call: TRBD2; j_call: TRBJ2-3; cdr3_nt: TGTGCCAGCAGCTTACTCGGGAGGAGGTACACAGATACGCAGTATTTT; cdr3_aa: CASSLLGRRYTDTQYF
v_call: TRBV7-8; clone_size: NA; d_call: NA; j_call: TRBJ2-7; cdr3_nt: TGTGCCAGCAGAGCAAGGGGGGCCCCAGGTTACGAGCAGTACTTC; cdr3_aa: CASRARGAPGYEQYF
v_call: TRBV5-1; clone_size: many; d_call: NA; j_call: TRBJ2-7; cdr3_nt: TGCGCCAGCAGGTTTGGGGACGAGCCAACCTACGAGCAGTACTTC; cdr3_aa: CASRFGDEPTYEQYF
v_call: TRBV3-1; clone_size: once; d_call: TRBD1; j_call: TRBJ2-7; cdr3_nt: TGTGCCAGCAGCCCCGTGGGACAGGGAACTTGCTACGAGCAGTACTTC; cdr3_aa: CASSPVGQGTCYEQYF
v_call: TRBV11-2; clone_size: few; d_call: NA; j_call: TRBJ1-4; cdr3_nt: TGTGCCAGCAGACTAGGGGGACGCAGGGGTCGTGAGGCAAAACTGTTTTTT; cdr3_aa: CASRLGGRRGREAKLFF
v_call: TRBV25-1; clone_size: few; d_call: TRBD1; j_call: TRBJ1-2; cdr3_nt: TGTGCCAGCAGCGATTTGGGACAGGGGGTAGTAGGGGGCTACACCTTC; cdr3_aa: CASSDLGQGVVGGYTF
v_call: TRBV3-1; clone_size: NA; d_call: NA; j_call: TRBJ1-1; cdr3_nt: TGTGCCAGCAGCCAACTGACCTCAAATGAAGCTTTCTTT; cdr3_aa: CASSQLTSNEAFF
v_call: TRBV9; clone_size: many; d_call: NA; j_call: TRBJ2-5; cdr3_nt: TGTGCCAGCAGCGTAAGGCCAGATCAAGAGACCCAGTACTTC; cdr3_aa: CASSVRPDQETQYF
v_call: TRBV7-2; clone_size: NA; d_call: NA; j_call: TRBJ2-2; cdr3_nt: TGTGCCAGCAGATCACTCTCGGTAGGGACCGGGGAGCTGTTTTTT; cdr3_aa: CASRSLSVGTGELFF
v_call: TRBV28; clone_size: NA; d_call: NA; j_call: TRBJ2-2; cdr3_nt: TGTGCCAGCAGTTCGTTTGGGGGCTTATCCGGGGAGCTGTTTTTT; cdr3_aa: CASSSFGGLSGELFF
v_call: TRBV27; clone_size: many; d_call: NA; j_call: TRBJ2-1; cdr3_nt: TGTGCCAGCCCACATAGTCGGGAGCAGTTCTTC; cdr3_aa: CASPHSREQFF
v_call: TRBV5-1; clone_size: NA; d_call: NA; j_call: TRBJ2-3; cdr3_nt: TGCGCCAGCAGCTTGGTTGGGAATACGCAGTATTTT; cdr3_aa: CASSLVGNTQYF
v_call: TRBV28; clone_size: NA; d_call: NA; j_call: TRBJ2-7; cdr3_nt: TGTGCCAGCAGTTCTCCGGGGGTTGGGGCCTACGAGCAGTACTTC; cdr3_aa: CASSSPGVGAYEQYF
v_call: TRBV7-3; clone_size: NA; d_call: TRBD1; j_call: TRBJ1-1; cdr3_nt: TGTGCCAGCAGCTTAATGGACAGGAATGAAGCTTTCTTT; cdr3_aa: CASSLMDRNEAFF
v_call: TRBV4-1; clone_size: many; d_call: NA; j_call: TRBJ2-7; cdr3_nt: TGCGCCAGCAGCCAAGAGAGTTCCTACGAGCAGTACTTC; cdr3_aa: CASSQESSYEQYF
v_call: TRBV11-3; clone_size: NA; d_call: NA; j_call: TRBJ2-7; cdr3_nt: TGTGCCAGCAGCCCTAGAACTGGGCGCTACGAGCAGTACTTC; cdr3_aa: CASSPRTGRYEQYF
v_call: TRBV28; clone_size: few; d_call: TRBD1; j_call: TRBJ1-5; cdr3_nt: TGTGCCAGCAGGACGACAGGGGGGGTTCAGCCCCAGCATTTT; cdr3_aa: CASRTTGGVQPQHF
v_call: TRBV19; clone_size: few; d_call: NA; j_call: TRBJ1-1; cdr3_nt: TGTGCCAGTAGAACGACAGGCCACGCCACTGAAGCTTTCTTT; cdr3_aa: CASRTTGHATEAFF
v_call: TRBV29-1; clone_size: few; d_call: TRBD1; j_call: TRBJ2-1; cdr3_nt: TGCAGCTTCCACGGACAGGGGGCAGGGAATGAGCAGTTCTTC; cdr3_aa: CSFHGQGAGNEQFF
v_call: TRBV4-1; clone_size: many; d_call: NA; j_call: TRBJ2-1; cdr3_nt: TGCGCCAGCAGCCAAGATAAAACCCGCAGGGGTCTCTACCTCTCCTACAATGAGCAGTTCTTC; cdr3_aa: CASSQDKTRRGLYLSYNEQFF
v_call: TRBV12-3/TRBV12-4; clone_size: many; d_call: NA; j_call: TRBJ2-5; cdr3_nt: TGTGCCAGCAGTTTAGGGGGTGCATGGGAGACCCAGTACTTC; cdr3_aa: CASSLGGAWETQYF
v_call: TRBV28; clone_size: many; d_call: NA; j_call: TRBJ2-2; cdr3_nt: TGTGCCAGCAGTTTATCGGGATACACCGGGGAGCTGTTTTTT; cdr3_aa: CASSLSGYTGELFF
v_call: TRBV7-6; clone_size: many; d_call: TRBD1; j_call: TRBJ2-1; cdr3_nt: TGTGCCAGCAGCTTAGACGGGACAGCCTACAATGAGCAGTTCTTC; cdr3_aa: CASSLDGTAYNEQFF
v_call: TRBV7-9; clone_size: few; d_call: TRBD1; j_call: TRBJ2-5; cdr3_nt: TGTGCCAGCAGCCGGGACAGGGGTATACAAGAGACCCGGTACTTC; cdr3_aa: CASSRDRGIQETRYF
v_call: TRBV7-2; clone_size: many; d_call: NA; j_call: TRBJ2-3; cdr3_nt: TGTGCCAGCAGCTTGGAGGAGAGTAATACGCAGTATTTT; cdr3_aa: CASSLEESNTQYF
v_call: TRBV27; clone_size: NA; d_call: NA; j_call: TRBJ1-2; cdr3_nt: TGTGCCAGCAGTTTATCGCAGGGCCTGAATGGCTACACCTTC; cdr3_aa: CASSLSQGLNGYTF
v_call: TRBV5-1; clone_size: NA; d_call: TRBD1; j_call: TRBJ1-1; cdr3_nt: TGCGCCAGCGCGTCCGGGACAGAGACTTTAAGCGCTGAAGCTTTCTTT; cdr3_aa: CASASGTETLSAEAFF
v_call: TRBV2; clone_size: few; d_call: TRBD1; j_call: TRBJ1-2; cdr3_nt: TGTGCCAGCAGTGTACGGACAGGGGGTAACTATGGCTACACCTTC; cdr3_aa: CASSVRTGGNYGYTF
v_call: TRBV2; clone_size: few; d_call: NA; j_call: TRBJ1-2; cdr3_nt: TGTGCCAGCAGGGAGGAAACTAACTATGGCTACACCTTC; cdr3_aa: CASREETNYGYTF
v_call: TRBV12-3/TRBV12-4; clone_size: NA; d_call: NA; j_call: TRBJ1-5; cdr3_nt: TGTGCCAGCAGCTCCAGACAGTATAGCAATCAGCCCCAGCATTTT; cdr3_aa: CASSSRQYSNQPQHF
v_call: TRBV2; clone_size: NA; d_call: NA; j_call: TRBJ1-1; cdr3_nt: TGTGCCAGCTCTGTTAGGGTGAACACTGAAGCTTTCTTT; cdr3_aa: CASSVRVNTEAFF
v_call: TRBV20-1; clone_size: NA; d_call: NA; j_call: TRBJ2-1; cdr3_nt: TGCAGTGCTAGATCTAGCGATGACAATGAGCAGTTCTTC; cdr3_aa: CSARSSDDNEQFF
v_call: TRBV2; clone_size: NA; d_call: TRBD1; j_call: TRBJ2-7; cdr3_nt: TGTGTCAGCAGTCCGGGACAGGGACTCTACGAGCAGTACTTC; cdr3_aa: CVSSPGQGLYEQYF
v_call: TRBV7-2; clone_size: NA; d_call: TRBD1; j_call: TRBJ1-1; cdr3_nt: TGTGCCAGCAGGTCCTCACATGCGGGCGCCGGGACAGGGAACATCGGGGCTTTCTTT; cdr3_aa: CASRSSHAGAGTGNIGAFF
v_call: TRBV29-1; clone_size: many; d_call: NA; j_call: TRBJ2-1; cdr3_nt: TGCAGCGTTGATAAGGGAAAGCGTAATGAGCAGTTCTTC; cdr3_aa: CSVDKGKRNEQFF
v_call: TRBV20-1; clone_size: many; d_call: NA; j_call: TRBJ2-1; cdr3_nt: TGCAGTGCTAGTGTGGTCAATGAGCAGTTCTTC; cdr3_aa: CSASVVNEQFF